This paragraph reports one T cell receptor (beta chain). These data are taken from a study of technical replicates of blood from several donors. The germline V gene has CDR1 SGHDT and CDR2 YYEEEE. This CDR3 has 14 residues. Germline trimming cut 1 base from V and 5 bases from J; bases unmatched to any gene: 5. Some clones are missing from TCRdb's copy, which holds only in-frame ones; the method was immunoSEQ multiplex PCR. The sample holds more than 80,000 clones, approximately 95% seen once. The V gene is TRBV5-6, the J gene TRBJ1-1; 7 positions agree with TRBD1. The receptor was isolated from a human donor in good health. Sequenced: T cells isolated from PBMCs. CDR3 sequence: CASSLRQGRTEAFF. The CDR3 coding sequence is TGTGCCAGCAGCTTGAGACAGGGTAGGACTGAAGCTTTCTTT.